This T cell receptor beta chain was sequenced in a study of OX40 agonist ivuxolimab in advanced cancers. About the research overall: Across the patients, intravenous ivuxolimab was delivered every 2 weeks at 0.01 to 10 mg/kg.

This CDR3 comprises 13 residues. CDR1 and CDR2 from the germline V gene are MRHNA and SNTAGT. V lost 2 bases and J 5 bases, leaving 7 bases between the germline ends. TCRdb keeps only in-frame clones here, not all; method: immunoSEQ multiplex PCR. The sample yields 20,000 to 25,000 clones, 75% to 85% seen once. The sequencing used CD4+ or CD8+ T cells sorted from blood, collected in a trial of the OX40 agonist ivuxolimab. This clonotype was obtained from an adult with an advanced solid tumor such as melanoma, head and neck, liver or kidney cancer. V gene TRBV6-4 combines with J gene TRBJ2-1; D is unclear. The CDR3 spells CASSDGDNNEQFF. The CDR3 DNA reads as TGTGCCAGCAGTGACGGCGACAACAATGAGCAGTTCTTC.